This T cell receptor (beta chain) was captured in a study of shared T cell receptors in the human thymus. The assay was immunoSEQ multiplex PCR, and TCRdb's table has in-frame clones only and misses some. The sample holds about 380,000 clones, approximately 95% seen once. The germline V gene encodes CDR1 MNHEY and CDR2 SMNVEV (reference sequence). This CDR3 contains 15 residues. V was shortened by 7 bases and J by 3 bases, with 19 bases between the two germline ends. This TCR was sampled from a human donor. The chain carries TRBV27 and TRBJ2-7; tentative D call: TRBD2 (6 bases). Sample: thymocytes. CDR3 bases: TGTGCCAGCAAAAACCTGGGCGGGGTAATCTACGAGCAGTACTTC. Amino acid sequence: CASKNLGGVIYEQYF.